This entry concerns a single TCR beta chain. Its antigen is unknown. The CDR3 is made up of 16 amino acids. The V gene lost 4 bases and the J gene lost 1 base, with 15 bases spanning the gap. CDR1 is MNHEY, CDR2 SVGEGT, per germline. These data come from a study of tumor-infiltrating lymphocytes in glioblastoma multiforme. TCR beta libraries were built from RNA through three nested multiplex PCR rounds using modified ARM-PCR. TCRdb recomputed calls from the multiplex PCR reads with MiXCR, one row per CDR3 protein. The sample contains fewer than 15,000 distinct CDR3 sequences, around 60% of which appear only once. Study results and caveats: Unequal TCR RNA per T cell might skew measured clone sizes.

The chain has TRBV6-2 or TRBV6-3 and TRBJ2-3; tentatively, D is TRBD1 or TRBD2 (5 bases each). Sequencing was performed on brain tumor tissue. The clonotype was recovered from a male donor with glioblastoma. The CDR3 spells CASSSALGACTDTQYF. Written as DNA, the CDR3 is TGTGCCAGCAGTTCCGCACTCGGGGCCTGCACAGATACGCAGTATTTT.